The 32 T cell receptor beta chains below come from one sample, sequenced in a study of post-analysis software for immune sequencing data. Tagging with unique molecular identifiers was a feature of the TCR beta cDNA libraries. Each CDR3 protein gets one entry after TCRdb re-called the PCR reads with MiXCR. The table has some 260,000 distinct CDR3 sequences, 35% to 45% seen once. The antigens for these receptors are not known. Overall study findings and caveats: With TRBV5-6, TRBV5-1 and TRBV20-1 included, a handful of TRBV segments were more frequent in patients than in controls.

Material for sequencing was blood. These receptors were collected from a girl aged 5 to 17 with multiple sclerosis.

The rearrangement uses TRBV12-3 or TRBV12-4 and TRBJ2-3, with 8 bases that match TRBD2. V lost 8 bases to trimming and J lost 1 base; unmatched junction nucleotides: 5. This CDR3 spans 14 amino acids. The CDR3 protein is CASRCGGRTDTQYF. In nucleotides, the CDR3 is TGTGCCAGCCGCTGCGGGGGGCGCACAGATACGCAGTATTTT.

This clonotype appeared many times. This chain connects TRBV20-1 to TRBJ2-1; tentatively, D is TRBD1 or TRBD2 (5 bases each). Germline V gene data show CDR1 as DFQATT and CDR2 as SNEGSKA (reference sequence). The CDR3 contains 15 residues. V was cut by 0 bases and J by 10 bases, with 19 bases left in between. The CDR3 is CSARDSGPSQREQFF. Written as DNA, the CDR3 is TGCAGTGCTAGAGATTCGGGACCCTCTCAGAGGGAGCAGTTCTTC.

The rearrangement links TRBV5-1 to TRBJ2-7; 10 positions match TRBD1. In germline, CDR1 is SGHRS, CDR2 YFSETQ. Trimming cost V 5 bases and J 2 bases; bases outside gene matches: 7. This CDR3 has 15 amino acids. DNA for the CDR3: TGCGCCAGCAGTTCCCAGACAGGGGGCACCTACGAGCAGTACTTC. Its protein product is CASSSQTGGTYEQYF.

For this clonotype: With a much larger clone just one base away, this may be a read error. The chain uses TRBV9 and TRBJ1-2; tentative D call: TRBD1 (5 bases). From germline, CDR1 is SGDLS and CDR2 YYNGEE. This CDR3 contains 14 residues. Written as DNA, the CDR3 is TGTGCCGGCAGCGTCGGGGCAGGCTCCTATGGCTACACCTTC. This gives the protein CAGSVGAGSYGYTF.

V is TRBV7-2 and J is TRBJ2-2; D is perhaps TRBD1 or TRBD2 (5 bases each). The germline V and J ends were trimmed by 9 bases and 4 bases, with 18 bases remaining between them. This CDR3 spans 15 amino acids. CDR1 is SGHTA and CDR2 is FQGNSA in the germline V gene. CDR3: CASAGQGDPTGELFF. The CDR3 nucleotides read TGTGCCAGTGCAGGGCAGGGAGATCCCACCGGGGAGCTGTTTTTT.

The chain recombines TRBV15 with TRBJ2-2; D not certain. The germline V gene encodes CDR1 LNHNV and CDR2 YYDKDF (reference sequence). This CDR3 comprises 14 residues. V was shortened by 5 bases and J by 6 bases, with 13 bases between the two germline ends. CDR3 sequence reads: CATSLDKVAGELFF. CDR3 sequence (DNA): TGTGCCACCAGCCTCGATAAGGTAGCCGGGGAGCTGTTTTTT.

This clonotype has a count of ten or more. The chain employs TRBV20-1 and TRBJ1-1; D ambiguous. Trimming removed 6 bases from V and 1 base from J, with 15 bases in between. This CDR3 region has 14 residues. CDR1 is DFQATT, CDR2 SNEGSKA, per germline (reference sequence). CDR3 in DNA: TGCAGTGCCCAATTGCCGGGAGGGAACACTGAAGCTTTCTTT. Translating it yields CSAQLPGGNTEAFF.

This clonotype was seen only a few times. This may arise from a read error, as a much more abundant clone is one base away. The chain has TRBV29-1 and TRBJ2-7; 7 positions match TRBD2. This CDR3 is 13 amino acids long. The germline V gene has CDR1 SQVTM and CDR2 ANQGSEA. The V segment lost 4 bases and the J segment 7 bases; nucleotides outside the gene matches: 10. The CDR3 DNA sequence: TGCAGCGTTGGGGGGAGGGCGTACAATGAGCAGTACTTC. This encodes CSVGGRAYNEQYF.

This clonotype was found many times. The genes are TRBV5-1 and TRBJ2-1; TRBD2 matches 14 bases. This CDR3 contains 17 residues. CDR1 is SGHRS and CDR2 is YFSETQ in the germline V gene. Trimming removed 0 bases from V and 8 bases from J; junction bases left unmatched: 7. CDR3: CASSLVVTSGGADEQFF. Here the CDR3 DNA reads TGCGCCAGCAGCTTGGTGGTGACTAGCGGGGGGGCAGATGAGCAGTTCTTC.

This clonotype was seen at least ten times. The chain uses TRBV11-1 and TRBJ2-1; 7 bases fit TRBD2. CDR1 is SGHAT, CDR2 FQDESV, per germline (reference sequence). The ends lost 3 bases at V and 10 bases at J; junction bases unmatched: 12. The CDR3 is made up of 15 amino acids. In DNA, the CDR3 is TGTGCCAGCAGCTTGTTCCCTACGCGGGAGCTAGAGCAGTTCTTC. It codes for CASSLFPTRELEQFF.

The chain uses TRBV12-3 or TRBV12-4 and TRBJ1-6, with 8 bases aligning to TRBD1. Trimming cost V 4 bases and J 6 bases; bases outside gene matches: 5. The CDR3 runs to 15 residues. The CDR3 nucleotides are TGTGCCAGCAGTTCTCGGACAGGGCTTAATTCACCCCTCCACTTT. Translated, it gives CASSSRTGLNSPLHF.

This CDR3 reads CSVRGAINQPQHF. The CDR3, as DNA: TGCAGTGTACGAGGGGCCATCAATCAGCCCCAGCATTTT. The chain recombines TRBV20-1 with TRBJ1-5, with a tentative D call TRBD1 (5 bases). V was shortened by 7 bases and J by 3 bases, with 13 bases between the two germline ends. Germline lookup yields CDR1 DFQATT and CDR2 SNEGSKA (reference sequence). CDR3 length: 13 residues.

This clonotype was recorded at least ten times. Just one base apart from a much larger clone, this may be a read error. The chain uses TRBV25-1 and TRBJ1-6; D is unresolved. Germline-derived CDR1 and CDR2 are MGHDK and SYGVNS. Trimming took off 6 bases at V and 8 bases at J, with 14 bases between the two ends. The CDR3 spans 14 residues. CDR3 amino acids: CASRDAAEYSPLHF. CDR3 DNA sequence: TGTGCCAGCAGGGACGCAGCCGAATATTCACCCCTCCACTTT.

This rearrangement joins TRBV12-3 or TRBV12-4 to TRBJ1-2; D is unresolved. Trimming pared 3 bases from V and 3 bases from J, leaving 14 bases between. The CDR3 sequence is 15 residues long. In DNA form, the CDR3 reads TGTGCCAGCAGTTTGGGCCCTGGACGGTACTATGGCTACACCTTC. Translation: CASSLGPGRYYGYTF.

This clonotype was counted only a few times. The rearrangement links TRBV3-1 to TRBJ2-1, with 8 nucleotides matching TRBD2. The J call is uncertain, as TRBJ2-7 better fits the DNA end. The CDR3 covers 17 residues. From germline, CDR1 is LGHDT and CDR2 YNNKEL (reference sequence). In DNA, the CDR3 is TGTGCCAGCAGCCAAGATCCAGCGGGAGACTCCTACAATGAGCAGTACTTC. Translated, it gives CASSQDPAGDSYNEQYF.

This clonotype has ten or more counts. The CDR3 loop reads CASSQVVGSGGYGYTF. CDR3 nucleotide sequence: TGCGCCAGCAGCCAAGTTGTAGGGTCAGGCGGCTATGGCTACACCTTC. The V call is TRBV4-1, the J call TRBJ1-2; no firm D call. Germline CDR1 is MGHRA and CDR2 is YSYEKL. V lost 1 base, J lost 4 bases, and 16 bases lay in between. The CDR3 length is 16 residues.

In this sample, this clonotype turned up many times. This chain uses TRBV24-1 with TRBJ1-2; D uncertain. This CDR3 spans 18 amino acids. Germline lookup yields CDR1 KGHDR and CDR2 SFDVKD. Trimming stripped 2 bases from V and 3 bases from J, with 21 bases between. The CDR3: CATSDSPHRVGYYYGYTF. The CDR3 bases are TGTGCCACCAGTGATTCCCCACACCGGGTGGGGTACTACTATGGCTACACCTTC.

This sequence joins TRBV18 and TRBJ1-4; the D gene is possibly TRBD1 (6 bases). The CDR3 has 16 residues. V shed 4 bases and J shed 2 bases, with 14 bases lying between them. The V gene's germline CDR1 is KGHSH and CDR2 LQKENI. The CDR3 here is CASSLSPRGTNEKLFF. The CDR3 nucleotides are TGTGCCAGCTCACTATCGCCCAGGGGTACTAATGAAAAACTGTTTTTT.

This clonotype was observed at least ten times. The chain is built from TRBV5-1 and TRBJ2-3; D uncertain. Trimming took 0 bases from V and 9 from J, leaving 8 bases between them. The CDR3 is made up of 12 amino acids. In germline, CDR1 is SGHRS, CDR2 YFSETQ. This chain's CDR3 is CASSLDRVTQYF. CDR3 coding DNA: TGCGCCAGCAGCTTGGACCGGGTAACGCAGTATTTT.

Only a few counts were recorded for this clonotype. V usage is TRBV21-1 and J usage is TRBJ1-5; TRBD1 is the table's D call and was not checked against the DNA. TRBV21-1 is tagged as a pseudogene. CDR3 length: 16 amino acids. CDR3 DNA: TGTGCCAGCAGCAAGGGTCAGGGGGCTTGCAATCAGCCCCAGCATTTT. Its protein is CASSKGQGACNQPQHF.

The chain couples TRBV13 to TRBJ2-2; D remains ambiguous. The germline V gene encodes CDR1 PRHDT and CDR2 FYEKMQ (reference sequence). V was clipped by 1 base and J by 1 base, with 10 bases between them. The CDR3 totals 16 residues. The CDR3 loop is CASSLVIFGNTGELFF. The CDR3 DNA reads TGTGCCAGCAGCTTAGTAATCTTTGGGAACACCGGGGAGCTGTTTTTT.

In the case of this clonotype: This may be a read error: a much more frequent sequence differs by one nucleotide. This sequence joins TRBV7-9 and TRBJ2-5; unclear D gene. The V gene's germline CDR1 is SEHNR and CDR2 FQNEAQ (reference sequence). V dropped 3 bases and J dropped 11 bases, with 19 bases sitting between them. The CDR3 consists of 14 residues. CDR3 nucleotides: TGTGCCAGCAGCTTCAGCGCCTACGACAATGAGCAGTACTTC. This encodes CASSFSAYDNEQYF.

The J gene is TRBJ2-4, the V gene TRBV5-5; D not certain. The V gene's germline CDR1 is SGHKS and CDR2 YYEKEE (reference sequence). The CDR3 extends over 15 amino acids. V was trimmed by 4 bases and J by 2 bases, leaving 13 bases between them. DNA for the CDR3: TGTGCCAGCAGCCCAAGCTCCGGGTCCAAAAACATTCAGTACTTC. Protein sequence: CASSPSSGSKNIQYF.

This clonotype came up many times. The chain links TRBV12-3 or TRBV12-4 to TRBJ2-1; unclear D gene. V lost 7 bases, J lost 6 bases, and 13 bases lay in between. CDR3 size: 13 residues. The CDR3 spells CASIPSAGNEQFF. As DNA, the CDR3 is TGTGCCAGCATCCCGTCAGCCGGCAATGAGCAGTTCTTC.

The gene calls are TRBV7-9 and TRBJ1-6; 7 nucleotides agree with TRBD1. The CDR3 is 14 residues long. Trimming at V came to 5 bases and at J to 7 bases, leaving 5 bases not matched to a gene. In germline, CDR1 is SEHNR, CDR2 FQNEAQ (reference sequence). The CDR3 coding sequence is TGTGCCAGCAGCACTGACAGGGAGAATTCACCCCTCCACTTT. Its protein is CASSTDRENSPLHF.

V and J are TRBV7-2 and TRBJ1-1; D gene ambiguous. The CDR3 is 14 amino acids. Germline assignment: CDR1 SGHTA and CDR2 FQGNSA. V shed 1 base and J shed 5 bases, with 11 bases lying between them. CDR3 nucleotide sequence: TGTGCCAGCAGCTTAGTTCCCGGTACAACTGAAGCTTTCTTT. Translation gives CASSLVPGTTEAFF.

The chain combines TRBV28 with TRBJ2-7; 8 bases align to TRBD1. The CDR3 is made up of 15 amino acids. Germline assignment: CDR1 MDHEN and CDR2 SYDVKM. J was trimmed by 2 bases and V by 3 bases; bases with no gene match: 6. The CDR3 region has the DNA TGTGCCAGCAGTTTCCCTGGACAGGGCCCCTACGAGCAGTACTTC. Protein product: CASSFPGQGPYEQYF.

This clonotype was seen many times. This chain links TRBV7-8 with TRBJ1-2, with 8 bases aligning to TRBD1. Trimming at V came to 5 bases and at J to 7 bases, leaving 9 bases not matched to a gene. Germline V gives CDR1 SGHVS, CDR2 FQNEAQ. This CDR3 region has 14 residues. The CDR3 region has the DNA TGTGCCAGCAGCGACCCCGACAGGGGAGGTGGCTACACCTTC. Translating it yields CASSDPDRGGGYTF.

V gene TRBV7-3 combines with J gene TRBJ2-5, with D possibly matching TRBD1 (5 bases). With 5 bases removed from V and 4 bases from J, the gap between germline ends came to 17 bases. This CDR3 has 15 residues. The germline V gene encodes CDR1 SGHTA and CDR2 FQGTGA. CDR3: CASSLNTVGLETQYF. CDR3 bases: TGTGCCAGCAGCCTGAATACGGTGGGGCTAGAGACCCAGTACTTC.

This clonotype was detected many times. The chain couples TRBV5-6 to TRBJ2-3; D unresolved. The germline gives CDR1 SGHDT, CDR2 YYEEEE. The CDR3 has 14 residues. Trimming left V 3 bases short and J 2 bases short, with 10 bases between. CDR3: CASSWVVATDTQYF. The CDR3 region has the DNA TGTGCCAGCAGCTGGGTGGTAGCCACAGATACGCAGTATTTT.

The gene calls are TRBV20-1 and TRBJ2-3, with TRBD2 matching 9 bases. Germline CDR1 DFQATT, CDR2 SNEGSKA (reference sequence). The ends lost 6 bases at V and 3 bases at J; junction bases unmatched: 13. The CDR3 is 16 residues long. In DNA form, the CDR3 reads TGCAGTGCCAGTTCCGTAGCGGGAGATATGACAGATACGCAGTATTTT. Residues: CSASSVAGDMTDTQYF.

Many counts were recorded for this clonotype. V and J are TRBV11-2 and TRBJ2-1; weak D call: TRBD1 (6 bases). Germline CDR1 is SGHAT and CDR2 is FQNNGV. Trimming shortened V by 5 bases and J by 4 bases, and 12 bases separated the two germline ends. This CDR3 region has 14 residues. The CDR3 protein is CASSPDRSYNEQFF. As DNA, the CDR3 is TGTGCCAGCAGCCCAGACAGGTCTTACAATGAGCAGTTCTTC.